The T cell receptor (beta chain) described here comes from a study of shared clonotypes between healthy human individuals. The germline V gene has CDR1 LGHNA and CDR2 YNFKEQ. The V end lost 4 bases, the J end lost 2 bases, and 9 bases lay between the germline ends. The CDR3 extends over 14 amino acids. Here immunoSEQ multiplex PCR was the method, and the copy in TCRdb shows in-frame clones only, minus some. The sample contains around 430,000 clones, about four fifths of which appear only once. The receptor comes from a woman between 40 and 55 years old in good health. Some clones in this sample may be carry-over from other donors' samples. The source material was PBMCs. V and J are TRBV4-2 and TRBJ1-3, with a possible D match to TRBD1 (5 bases). DNA of the CDR3: TGTGCCAGCAGCCGAGAACAGGCTGGAAACACCATATATTTT. The encoded protein is CASSREQAGNTIYF.